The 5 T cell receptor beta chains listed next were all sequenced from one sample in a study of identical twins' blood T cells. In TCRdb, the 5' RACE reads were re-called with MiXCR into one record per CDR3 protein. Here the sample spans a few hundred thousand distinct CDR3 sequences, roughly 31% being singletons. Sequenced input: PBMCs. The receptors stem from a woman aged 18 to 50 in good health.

CDR3 in DNA: TGCAGTGCTAGAGTCCCCAGGGGATCCCATGGCTACACCTTC. Encoded protein: CSARVPRGSHGYTF. The chain has TRBV20-1 and TRBJ1-2; maybe TRBD1 (6 bases). V lost 1 base and J 6 bases, leaving 15 bases between the germline ends. Germline assignment: CDR1 DFQATT and CDR2 SNEGSKA (reference sequence). The CDR3 contains 14 residues.

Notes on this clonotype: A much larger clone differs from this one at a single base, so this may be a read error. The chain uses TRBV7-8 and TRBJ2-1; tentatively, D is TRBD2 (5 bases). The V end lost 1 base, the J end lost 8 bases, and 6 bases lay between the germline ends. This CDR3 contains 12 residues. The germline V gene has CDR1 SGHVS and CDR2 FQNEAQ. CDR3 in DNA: TGTGCCAGCAGCTTAGTGGACTATGAGCAGTTCTTC. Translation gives CASSLVDYEQFF.

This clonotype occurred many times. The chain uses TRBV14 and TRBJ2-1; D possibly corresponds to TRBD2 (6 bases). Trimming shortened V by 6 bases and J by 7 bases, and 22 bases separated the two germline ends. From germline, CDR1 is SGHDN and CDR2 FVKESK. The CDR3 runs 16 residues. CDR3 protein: CASRKTGTGESNEQFF. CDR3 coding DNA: TGTGCCAGCAGGAAGACGGGAACGGGAGAGAGTAATGAGCAGTTCTTC.

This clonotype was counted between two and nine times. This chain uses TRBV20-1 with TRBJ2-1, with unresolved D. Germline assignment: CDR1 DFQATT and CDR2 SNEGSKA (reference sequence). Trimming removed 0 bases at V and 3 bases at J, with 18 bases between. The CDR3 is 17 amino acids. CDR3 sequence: CSARDLFTYPGYNEQFF. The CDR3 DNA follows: TGCAGTGCTAGAGATCTCTTCACTTATCCTGGCTACAATGAGCAGTTCTTC.

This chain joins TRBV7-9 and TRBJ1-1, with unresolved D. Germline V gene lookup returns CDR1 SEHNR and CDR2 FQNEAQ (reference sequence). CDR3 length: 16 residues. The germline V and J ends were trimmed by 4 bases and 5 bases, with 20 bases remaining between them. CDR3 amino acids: CASSSWRVGSRTEAFF. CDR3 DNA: TGTGCCAGCAGCTCCTGGCGGGTGGGATCAAGAACTGAAGCTTTCTTT.